This T cell receptor beta chain was sequenced for a study of T cell responses to AZD1222 COVID-19 vaccine. Background on the study: Pooled samples include second doses given at about 4 or 12 weeks.

The assay was immunoSEQ multiplex PCR, and TCRdb's table has in-frame clones only and misses some. The sample records 150,000 to 200,000 clones, approximately 92% being singletons. J lost 2 bases, V lost 3 bases, and 5 bases had no gene match. The length of the CDR3 is 15 residues. CDR1 and CDR2 (germline): MNHEY, SMNVEV (reference sequence). This TCR derives from an adult in good health. This sample comprised peripheral blood, obtained on day 0 of AZD1222 vaccination. This rearrangement joins TRBV27 to TRBJ2-3, with 7 bases that match TRBD1. The chain's CDR3 is CASSLRGRPTDTQYF. The CDR3 DNA follows: TGTGCCAGCAGTTTGAGGGGGCGTCCCACAGATACGCAGTATTTT.